The 21 T cell receptor beta chains below come from one sample, sequenced in a study of prognosis after radiotherapy for stage I lung cancer. Two-round multiplex PCR amplified TCR beta CDR3 from genomic DNA. Used in first-round PCR were primers specific to each TRBV and TRBJ gene. TCRdb itself ran the multiplex PCR reads through MiXCR, one entry per CDR3 protein. The profile shows some 15,000 distinct CDR3 sequences, 28% of them singletons. Source: PBMCs, taken before or after stereotactic body radiation therapy (not recorded which). The receptors stem from a donor aged 50 or older with non-small cell lung cancer.

In its sample, this clonotype ranks as medium-sized. The chain recombines TRBV28 with TRBJ2-7; tentatively, D is TRBD2 (6 bases). Trimming left V 5 bases short and J 4 bases short, with 9 bases between. CDR3 size: 12 residues. CDR1 is MDHEN, CDR2 SYDVKM, per germline. CDR3 nucleotide sequence: TGTGCCAGCAGTGTTGCGGGGTACGAGCAGTACTTC. This encodes CASSVAGYEQYF.

This clonotype was seen repeatedly, ten times or more. V and J are TRBV5-1 and TRBJ1-2, with TRBD1 as a possible D gene (5 bases). Germline V gene data show CDR1 as SGHRS and CDR2 as YFSETQ. Trimming stripped 2 bases from V and 6 bases from J, with 8 bases between. The CDR3 is 12 amino acids. The CDR3 nucleotides are TGCGCCAGCAGCTTAGCGGGGCATGGCTACACCTTC. This translates into CASSLAGHGYTF. The full variable domain, completed using reference TRBV5-1 and TRBJ1-2, is KAGVTQTPRYLIKTRGQQVTLSCSPISGHRSVSWYQQTPGQGLQFLFEYFSETQRNKGNFPGRFSGRQFSNSRSEMNVSTLELGDSALYLCASSLAGHGYTFGSGTRLTVV.

Remarks on this clonotype: One base away lies a much larger clone, so this may be a sequencing read error. The rearrangement uses TRBV20-1 and TRBJ2-5, with unresolved D. Per germline, CDR1 DFQATT and CDR2 SNEGSKA (reference sequence). The V gene lost 1 base and the J gene lost 2 bases, with 14 bases spanning the gap. CDR3 length: 15 amino acids. The CDR3 sequence is CSARAIVGLQETQYF. The CDR3 DNA reads TGCAGTGCTAGAGCCATAGTGGGATTGCAAGAGACCCAGTACTTC.

This clonotype appeared once. The chain has TRBV12-3 or TRBV12-4 and TRBJ2-7, with D possibly being TRBD1 or TRBD2 (5 bases each). V was shortened by 6 bases and J by 0 bases, with 15 bases between the two germline ends. The CDR3 runs to 15 residues. The CDR3 DNA follows: TGTGCCAGCAGACGACGGGGCCTTAACTCCTACGAGCAGTACTTC. Translating gives CASRRRGLNSYEQYF.

This clonotype was observed at least ten times. This sequence joins TRBV7-6 and TRBJ2-7; the match to TRBD1 covers 10 bases. J gave up 1 base and V 5 bases, and 8 bases lay outside the gene matches. This CDR3 is 16 amino acids long. CDR1 and CDR2 from the germline V gene are SGHVS and FNYEAQ. The CDR3, as DNA: TGTGCCAGCAGCAAAGGTAGGGACAGGGGTTCCTACGAGCAGTACTTC. Its translation: CASSKGRDRGSYEQYF.

As regards this clonotype: With only one base between it and a far larger clone, this is likely a read error. The J gene is TRBJ2-1, the V gene TRBV9, with D possibly matching TRBD2 (7 bases). The germline V gene has CDR1 SGDLS and CDR2 YYNGEE. The CDR3 is 17 residues long. V lost 4 bases to trimming and J lost 9 bases, with 26 bases between them. The CDR3 loop reads CASSLALRGRAVCEQFF. The DNA for the CDR3 is TGTGCCAGCAGCTTAGCATTAAGGGGGAGGGCCGTTTGTGAGCAGTTCTTC.

About this clonotype itself: Given a far larger clone just one base away, this is likely a sequencing read error. The V gene is TRBV28, the J gene TRBJ2-6, with D possibly being TRBD1 or TRBD2 (5 bases each). The CDR3 totals 16 residues. Trimming cost V 10 bases and J 3 bases, with 19 bases left between them. Per germline, CDR1 MDHEN and CDR2 SYDVKM. Here the CDR3 reads CATSKARGVGANVLTF. The CDR3 DNA is TGTGCCACCTCAAAGGCCCGGGGCGTTGGGGCCAACGTCCTGACTTTC.

As to this clonotype: A read error may account for a junction end that differs from germline. This chain links TRBV24-1 with TRBJ2-2, with D perhaps matching TRBD1 (6 bases). Germline V gene lookup returns CDR1 KGHDR and CDR2 SFDVKD. The CDR3 has 18 amino acids. CDR3 protein: CATSYFSGEGVVVGELFF. Written as DNA, the CDR3 is TGTGCCACCAGTTATTTCTCAGGGGAAGGAGTTGTCGTCGGGGAGCTGTTTTTT.

Ten or more counts support this clonotype. The chain carries TRBV5-6 and TRBJ1-4, with D possibly matching TRBD1 (5 bases). Germline V gene sequence: CDR1 SGHDT, CDR2 YYEEEE. Trimming removed 0 bases at V and 8 bases at J, with 11 bases between. This CDR3 is 14 amino acids long. CDR3 DNA: TGTGCCAGCAGCTTGGAGCAGGGCATCGAAAAACTGTTTTTT. Translating it yields CASSLEQGIEKLFF.

This clonotype is categorized as medium-sized. The rearrangement uses TRBV24-1 and TRBJ2-1, with TRBD2 identical over 11 bases. V was clipped by 4 bases and J by 9 bases; unmatched bases: 10. The V gene's germline CDR1 is KGHDR and CDR2 SFDVKD. The CDR3 is made up of 16 amino acids. CDR3 loop: CATSDHTSGSGSEQFF. The CDR3 DNA follows: TGTGCCACCAGTGACCACACTAGCGGGAGCGGCAGTGAGCAGTTCTTC.

This clonotype has ten or more counts. The chain combines TRBV6-1 with TRBJ1-5, with 8 bases that match TRBD1. The CDR3 contains 13 residues. Germline V CDR1 and CDR2: MNHNS, SASEGT. The V segment lost 11 bases and the J segment 2 bases; nucleotides outside the gene matches: 5. The CDR3 loop reads CAGQGAGNQPQHF. As DNA, the CDR3 is TGTGCCGGGCAGGGGGCAGGCAATCAGCCCCAGCATTTT.

This clonotype was counted at least ten times. The chain has TRBV6-1 and TRBJ2-1; D unclear. Looked up from germline, CDR1 is MNHNS and CDR2 is SASEGT. This CDR3 has 13 amino acids. V was pared by 4 bases and J by 6 bases, with 10 bases between. The chain's CDR3 is CASSVGETNEQFF. DNA of the CDR3: TGTGCCAGCAGTGTGGGCGAAACCAATGAGCAGTTCTTC.

The CDR3 reads CASIPSAGGAQTYNEQFF. CDR3 coding DNA: TGTGCCAGCATCCCCTCAGCCGGAGGAGCGCAGACCTACAATGAGCAGTTCTTC. The gene calls are TRBV27 and TRBJ2-1, with D tentatively TRBD2 (5 bases). Germline values: CDR1 MNHEY, CDR2 SMNVEV (reference sequence). The CDR3 runs 18 residues. The V end was cut by 7 bases, the J end by 2 bases, with 24 bases between.

This sequence joins TRBV9 and TRBJ2-3; 7 nucleotides align to TRBD2. Germline CDR1 is SGDLS and CDR2 is YYNGEE. The CDR3 contains 17 residues. V was clipped by 0 bases and J by 0 bases; unmatched bases: 7. CDR3 region: CASSVGTRRPSTDTQYF. CDR3 bases: TGTGCCAGCAGCGTAGGGACTAGGAGGCCTAGCACAGATACGCAGTATTTT.

The sample holds many counts of this clonotype. Since a much larger clone is just one base distant, this may be a read error. The V and J genes are TRBV6-2 or TRBV6-3 and TRBJ1-2; D call uncertain. Germline loops: CDR1 MNHEY, CDR2 SVGEGT. V was clipped by 7 bases and J by 4 bases, with 19 bases between them. This CDR3 has 15 amino acids. CDR3 bases: TGTGCCAGCACCCAATCCTCCGCTACTCTCTATGGCTACACCTTC. It specifies CASTQSSATLYGYTF.

This clonotype was counted ten times or more. This chain uses TRBV6-1 with TRBJ2-2; D is ambiguous. Germline CDR1 reads MNHNS; CDR2 reads SASEGT. The CDR3 contains 14 residues. V lost 5 bases, J lost 3 bases, and 10 bases lay in between. CDR3 DNA sequence: TGTGCCAGCAGTCCCTGGATATACACCGGGGAGCTGTTTTTT. It specifies CASSPWIYTGELFF.

Concerning this clonotype itself: The germline gene is not matched at one end of the junction; a read error may be the cause. This chain joins TRBV5-4 and TRBJ2-3; no firm D call. The CDR3 is made up of 15 amino acids. Germline loops: CDR1 SGHNT, CDR2 YYREEE (reference sequence). The DNA for the CDR3 is TGCGCCAGAAGCCCCAGGCGGTCTAGCACAGATACGCAGTATTTT. Translated: CARSPRRSSTDTQYF.

This clonotype was counted a few times. It may be a read error: a sequence one base away is much more abundant. This chain connects TRBV5-6 to TRBJ2-7, with TRBD2 matching over 13 bases. This CDR3 spans 16 amino acids. After removal of 5 bases from V and 4 bases from J, the junction contained 9 bases not matched to a gene. Per germline, CDR1 SGHDT and CDR2 YYEEEE. As DNA, the CDR3 is TGTGCCAGCAGATTTGGACTAGCGGGAGTGCTTTACGAGCAGTACTTC. As protein: CASRFGLAGVLYEQYF.

There are many counts of this clonotype. The V call is TRBV20-1, the J call TRBJ2-4; D remains unclear. CDR1 is DFQATT, CDR2 SNEGSKA, per germline (reference sequence). The V gene lost 0 bases and the J gene lost 9 bases, with 6 bases spanning the gap. The CDR3 totals 11 residues. The CDR3 DNA is TGCAGTGCTAGAGATCTAGTCATTCAGTACTTC. The encoded protein is CSARDLVIQYF.

This clonotype ranks as medium-sized. This chain joins TRBV7-2 and TRBJ1-5; D remains ambiguous. In germline, CDR1 is SGHTA, CDR2 FQGNSA. The CDR3 contains 16 residues. V was trimmed by 1 base and J by 4 bases, leaving 14 bases between them. The CDR3: CASSLDPGRPNQPQHF. CDR3 DNA: TGTGCCAGCAGCTTAGACCCGGGGAGACCGAATCAGCCCCAGCATTTT.

This clonotype was seen many times. The chain has TRBV7-2 and TRBJ2-3; D call uncertain. With 0 bases removed from V and 6 bases from J, the gap between germline ends came to 13 bases. From germline, CDR1 is SGHTA and CDR2 FQGNSA. The CDR3 extends over 15 amino acids. In DNA, the CDR3 is TGTGCCAGCAGCTTAGCGAGTTTTGGACCTGATACGCAGTATTTT. Translating gives CASSLASFGPDTQYF.